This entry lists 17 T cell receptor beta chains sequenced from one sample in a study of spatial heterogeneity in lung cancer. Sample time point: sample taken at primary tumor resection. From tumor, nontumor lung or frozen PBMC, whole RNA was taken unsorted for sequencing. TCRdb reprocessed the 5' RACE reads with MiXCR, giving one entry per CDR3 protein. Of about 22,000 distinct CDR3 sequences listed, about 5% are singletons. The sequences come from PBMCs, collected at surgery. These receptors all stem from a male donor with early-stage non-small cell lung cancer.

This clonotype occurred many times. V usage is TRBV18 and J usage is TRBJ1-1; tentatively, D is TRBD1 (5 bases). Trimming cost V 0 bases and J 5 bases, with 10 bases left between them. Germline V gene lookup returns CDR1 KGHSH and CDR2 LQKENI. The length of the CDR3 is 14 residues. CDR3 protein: CASSPPSGGTEAFF. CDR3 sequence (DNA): TGTGCCAGCTCACCACCGAGCGGGGGAACTGAAGCTTTCTTT.

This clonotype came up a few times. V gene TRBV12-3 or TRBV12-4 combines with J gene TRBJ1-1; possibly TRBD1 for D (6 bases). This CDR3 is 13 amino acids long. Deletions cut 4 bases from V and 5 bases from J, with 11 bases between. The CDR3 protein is CASSYGGPTEAFF. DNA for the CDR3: TGTGCCAGCAGTTACGGGGGGCCTACTGAAGCTTTCTTT.

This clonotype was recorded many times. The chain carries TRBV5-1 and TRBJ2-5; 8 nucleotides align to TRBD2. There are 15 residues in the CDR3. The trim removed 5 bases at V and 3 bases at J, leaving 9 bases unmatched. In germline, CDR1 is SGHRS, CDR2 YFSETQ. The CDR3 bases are TGCGCCAGCAGGACGAGCGGGAGAGGGGAAGAGACCCAGTACTTC. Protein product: CASRTSGRGEETQYF.

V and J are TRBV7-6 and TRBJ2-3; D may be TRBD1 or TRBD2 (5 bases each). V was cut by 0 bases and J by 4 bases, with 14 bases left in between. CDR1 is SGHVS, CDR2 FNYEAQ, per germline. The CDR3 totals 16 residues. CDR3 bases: TGTGCCAGCAGCTTAGCGCTGGGGGAAGTAGCAGATACGCAGTATTTT. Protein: CASSLALGEVADTQYF.

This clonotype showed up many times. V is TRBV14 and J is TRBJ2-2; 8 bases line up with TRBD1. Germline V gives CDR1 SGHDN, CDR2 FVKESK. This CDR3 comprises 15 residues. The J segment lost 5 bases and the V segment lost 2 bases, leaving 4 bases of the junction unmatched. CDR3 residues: CASSQPGQATGELFF. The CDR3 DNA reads TGTGCCAGCAGCCAACCGGGACAGGCTACCGGGGAGCTGTTTTTT. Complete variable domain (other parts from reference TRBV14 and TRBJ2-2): EAGVTQFPSHSVIEKGQTVTLRCDPISGHDNLYWYRRVMGKEIKFLLHFVKESKQDESGMPNNRFLAERTGGTYSTLKVQPAELEDSGVYFCASSQPGQATGELFFGEGSRLTVL.

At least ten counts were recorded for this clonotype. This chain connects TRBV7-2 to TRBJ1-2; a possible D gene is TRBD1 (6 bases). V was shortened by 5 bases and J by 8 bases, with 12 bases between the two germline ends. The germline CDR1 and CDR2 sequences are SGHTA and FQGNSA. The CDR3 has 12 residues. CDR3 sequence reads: CASSLQGTGYTF. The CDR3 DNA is TGTGCCAGCAGCCTTCAGGGGACCGGCTACACCTTC.

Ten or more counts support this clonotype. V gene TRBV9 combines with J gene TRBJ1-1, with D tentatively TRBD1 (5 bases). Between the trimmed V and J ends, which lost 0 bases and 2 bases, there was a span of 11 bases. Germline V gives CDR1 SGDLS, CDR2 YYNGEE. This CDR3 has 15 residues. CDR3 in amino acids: CASSVAPGLNTEAFF. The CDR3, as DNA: TGTGCCAGCAGCGTAGCTCCGGGACTCAACACTGAAGCTTTCTTT. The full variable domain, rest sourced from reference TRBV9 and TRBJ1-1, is DSGVTQTPKHLITATGQRVTLRCSPRSGDLSVYWYQQSLDQGLQFLIQYYNGEERAKGNILERFSAQQFPDLHSELNLSSLELGDSALYFCASSVAPGLNTEAFFGQGTRLTVV.

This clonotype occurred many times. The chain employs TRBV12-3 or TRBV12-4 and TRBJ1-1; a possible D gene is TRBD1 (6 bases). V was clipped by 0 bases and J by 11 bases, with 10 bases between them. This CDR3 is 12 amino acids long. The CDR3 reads CASSLAPGAAFF. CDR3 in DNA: TGTGCCAGCAGTTTAGCGCCGGGGGCGGCTTTCTTT.

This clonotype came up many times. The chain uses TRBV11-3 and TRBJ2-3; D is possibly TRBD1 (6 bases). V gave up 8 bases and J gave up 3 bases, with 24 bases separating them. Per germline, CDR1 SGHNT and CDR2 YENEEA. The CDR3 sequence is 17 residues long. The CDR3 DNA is TGTGCCAGCCCAATGTATCAGGGACATCGAAGAACAGATACGCAGTATTTT. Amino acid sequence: CASPMYQGHRRTDTQYF. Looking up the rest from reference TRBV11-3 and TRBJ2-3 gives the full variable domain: EAGVVQSPRYKIIEKKQPVAFWCNPISGHNTLYWYLQNLGQGPELLIRYENEEAVDDSQLPKDRFSAERLKGVDSTLKIQPAELGDSAVYLCASPMYQGHRRTDTQYFGPGTRLTVL.

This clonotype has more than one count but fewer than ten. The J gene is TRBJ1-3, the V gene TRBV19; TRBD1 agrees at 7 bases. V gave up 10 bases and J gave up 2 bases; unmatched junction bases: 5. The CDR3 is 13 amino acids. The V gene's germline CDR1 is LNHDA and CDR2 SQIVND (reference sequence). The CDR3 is CATSTGAGNTIYF. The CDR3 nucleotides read TGTGCCACTTCAACAGGGGCTGGAAACACCATATATTTT.

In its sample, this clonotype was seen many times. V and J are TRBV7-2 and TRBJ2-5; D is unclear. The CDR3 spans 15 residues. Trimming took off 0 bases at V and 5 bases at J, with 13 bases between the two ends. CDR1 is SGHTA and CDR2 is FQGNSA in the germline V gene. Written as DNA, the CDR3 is TGTGCCAGCAGCTTAGCGATGCAGGTTAGGGAGACCCAGTACTTC. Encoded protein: CASSLAMQVRETQYF.

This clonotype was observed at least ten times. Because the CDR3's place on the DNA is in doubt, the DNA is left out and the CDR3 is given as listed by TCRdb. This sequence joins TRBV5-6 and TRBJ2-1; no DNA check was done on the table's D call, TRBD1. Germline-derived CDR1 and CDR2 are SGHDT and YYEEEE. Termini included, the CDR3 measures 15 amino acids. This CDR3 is CASSFQMSFNNEQFF.

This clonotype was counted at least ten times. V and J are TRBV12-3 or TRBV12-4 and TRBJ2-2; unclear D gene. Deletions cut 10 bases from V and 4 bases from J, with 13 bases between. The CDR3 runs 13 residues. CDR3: CANKNRSTGELFF. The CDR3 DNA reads TGTGCCAACAAGAATAGGAGCACCGGGGAGCTGTTTTTT.

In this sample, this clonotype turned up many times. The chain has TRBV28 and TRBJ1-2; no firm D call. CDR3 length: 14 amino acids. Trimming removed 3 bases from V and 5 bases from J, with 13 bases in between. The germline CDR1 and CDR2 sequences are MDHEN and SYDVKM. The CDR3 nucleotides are TGTGCCAGCAGTTTGTCAGGAAGAAGTTATGGCTACACCTTC. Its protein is CASSLSGRSYGYTF.

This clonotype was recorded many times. The DNA of the CDR3 is TGTGCCAGCAGCTTAGGGGGACATTCAGATACGCAGTATTTT. Its translation: CASSLGGHSDTQYF. V gene TRBV7-9 combines with J gene TRBJ2-3; D is possibly TRBD1 (6 bases). Looked up from germline, CDR1 is SEHNR and CDR2 is FQNEAQ (reference sequence). The CDR3 runs 14 residues. With 1 base removed from V and 4 bases from J, the gap between germline ends came to 9 bases. The full variable domain, with the rest looked up from reference TRBV7-9 and TRBJ2-3, is DTGVSQNPRHKITKRGQNVTFRCDPISEHNRLYWYRQTLGQGPEFLTYFQNEAQLEKSRLLSDRFSAERPKGSFSTLEIQRTEQGDSAMYLCASSLGGHSDTQYFGPGTRLTVL.

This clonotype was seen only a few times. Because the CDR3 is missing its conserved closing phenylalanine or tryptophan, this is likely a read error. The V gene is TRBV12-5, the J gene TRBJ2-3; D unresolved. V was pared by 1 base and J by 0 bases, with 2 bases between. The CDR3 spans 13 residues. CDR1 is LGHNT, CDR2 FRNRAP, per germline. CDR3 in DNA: TGTGCTAGTGGTTTGGGTAGCACAGATACGCAGTATTTG. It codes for CASGLGSTDTQYL.

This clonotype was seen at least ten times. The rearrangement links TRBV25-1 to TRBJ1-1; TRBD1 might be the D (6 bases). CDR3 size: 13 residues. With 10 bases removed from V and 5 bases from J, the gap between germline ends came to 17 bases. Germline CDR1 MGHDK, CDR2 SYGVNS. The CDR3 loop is CAIHRVGRTEAFF. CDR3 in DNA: TGTGCCATCCACAGGGTCGGGAGGACTGAAGCTTTCTTT. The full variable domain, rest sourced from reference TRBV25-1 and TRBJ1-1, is EADIYQTPRYLVIGTGKKITLECSQTMGHDKMYWYQQDPGMELHLIHYSYGVNSTEKGDLSSESTVSRIRTEHFPLTLESARPSHTSQYLCAIHRVGRTEAFFGQGTRLTVV.